A single sample gave rise to the 10 T cell receptor beta chains below, sequenced in a study of OX40 agonist ivuxolimab in advanced cancers. Method: immunoSEQ multiplex PCR; TCRdb's copy keeps in-frame clones and lacks some. This table has tens of thousands of clones, roughly nine tenths appearing once. This specimen consisted of CD4+ or CD8+ T cells sorted from blood, obtained in a trial of the OX40 agonist ivuxolimab. The receptor set was obtained from an adult with an advanced solid tumor such as melanoma, head and neck, liver or kidney cancer.

The chain recombines TRBV11-2 with TRBJ2-1; TRBD1 agrees at 11 bases. V shed 4 bases and J 7 bases; nucleotides not matched to a gene: 9. This CDR3 comprises 16 residues. Germline V gives CDR1 SGHAT, CDR2 FQNNGV. Here the CDR3 reads CASSWTGGLVGNEQFF. For the CDR3, the DNA is TGTGCCAGCAGCTGGACAGGGGGCCTGGTCGGGAATGAGCAGTTCTTC.

V is TRBV30 and J is TRBJ1-4; D gene unclear. Per the germline V gene, CDR1 is GTSNPN and CDR2 is SVGIG (reference sequence). V lost 5 bases to trimming and J lost 5 bases, with 12 bases between them. CDR3 length: 13 amino acids. CDR3 nucleotides: TGTGCCTGGGGACCGGGCCTAAATGAAAAACTGTTTTTT. Translated, it gives CAWGPGLNEKLFF.

This chain joins TRBV7-9 and TRBJ2-5, with 7 bases that match TRBD2. The CDR3 consists of 16 residues. With V trimmed by 0 bases and J by 5 bases, 9 bases remained unmatched. The germline V gene encodes CDR1 SEHNR and CDR2 FQNEAQ (reference sequence). As DNA, the CDR3 is TGTGCCAGCAGCTTAGCGGGGGACTTGGGAGGGGAGACCCAGTACTTC. It specifies CASSLAGDLGGETQYF.

The rearrangement uses TRBV2 and TRBJ2-1, with a possible D match to TRBD1 (6 bases). The V end lost 6 bases, the J end lost 6 bases, and 12 bases lay between the germline ends. This CDR3 is built from 13 residues. Germline values: CDR1 SNHLY, CDR2 FYNNEI. The CDR3 DNA reads as TGTGCCAGCAGCGATGGACAGACCAATGAGCAGTTCTTC. Translated, it gives CASSDGQTNEQFF.

This rearrangement joins TRBV27 to TRBJ2-7; D unresolved. Germline V gene data show CDR1 as MNHEY and CDR2 as SMNVEV (reference sequence). This CDR3 comprises 13 residues. Trimming stripped 4 bases from V and 1 base from J, with 8 bases between. CDR3 residues: CASSSGSSYEQYF. The CDR3 DNA sequence: TGTGCCAGCAGTTCCGGGTCATCCTACGAGCAGTACTTC.

The gene calls are TRBV6-7 and TRBJ2-7, with 11 bases fitting TRBD1. TRBV6-7 has ORF status, its function being uncertain. The CDR3 is 15 amino acids. Trimming at V came to 5 bases and at J to 4 bases, leaving 7 bases not matched to a gene. The CDR3 DNA reads as TGTGCCAGCAGTATAGGACAGGGGGCGCCGTACGAGCAGTACGTC. Translating gives CASSIGQGAPYEQYV.

This clone was counted between two and nine times. The chain has TRBV7-8 and TRBJ2-7; 8 bases are shared with TRBD1. The CDR3 contains 15 residues. Losses at the gene ends were 3 bases for V and 5 bases for J; bases not matched to a gene: 9. The germline V gene has CDR1 SGHVS and CDR2 FQNEAQ. The CDR3 is CASSFIRQGTDEQYF. In DNA, the CDR3 is TGTGCCAGCAGCTTCATCCGACAGGGGACTGACGAGCAGTACTTC.

CDR3 loop: CASSEDRLAVNEQFF. CDR3 DNA: TGTGCCAGCAGTGAAGACAGACTAGCGGTCAATGAGCAGTTCTTC. The chain employs TRBV6-1 and TRBJ2-1; 9 bases are shared with TRBD2. Germline loops: CDR1 MNHNS, CDR2 SASEGT. This CDR3 has 15 amino acids. V lost 1 base, J lost 6 bases, and 4 bases stayed unmatched.

The CDR3: CASRKGGEGYNEQFF. Written as DNA, the CDR3 is TGTGCCAGTAGGAAGGGGGGTGAGGGTTACAATGAGCAGTTCTTC. This sequence joins TRBV19 and TRBJ2-1; either TRBD1 or TRBD2 may supply D (6 bases each). This CDR3 comprises 15 residues. The V gene's germline CDR1 is LNHDA and CDR2 SQIVND (reference sequence). V dropped 6 bases and J dropped 4 bases, with 16 bases sitting between them.

J is TRBJ1-5 and V is TRBV19; D perhaps matches TRBD1 (5 bases). Trimming took off 5 bases at V and 3 bases at J, with 11 bases between the two ends. Germline V lookup: CDR1 LNHDA, CDR2 SQIVND (reference sequence). CDR3 length: 14 amino acids. The CDR3 bases are TGTGCCAGTAGTCAGATAGGGGTCAATCAGCCCCAGCATTTT. It codes for CASSQIGVNQPQHF. The variable domain in full, with the rest retrieved from reference TRBV19 and TRBJ1-5, is DGGITQSPKYLFRKEGQNVTLSCEQNLNHDAMYWYRQDPGQGLRLIYYSQIVNDFQKGDIAEGYSVSREKKESFPLTVTSAQKNPTAFYLCASSQIGVNQPQHFGDGTRLSIL.